The 22 T cell receptor beta chains below all came from one sample that was sequenced in a study of T cells in Graves' hyperthyroidism and ophthalmopathy. RNA transcripts served as the template for amplifying TCR beta CDR3 regions. A first-round RT-PCR of the TCR CDR3 used the HTBI primer set. TCRdb analysed the multiplex PCR reads with MiXCR anew, one entry per CDR3 protein. The sample has about 560,000 distinct CDR3 sequences, about half seen once. The sample taken for sequencing was peripheral blood or thyroid tissue (not recorded which). These receptors were taken from a woman aged 18-35 years with Graves' hyperthyroidism.

This sequence joins TRBV24-1 and TRBJ2-5; no reliable D call. The CDR3 spans 14 residues. The V end lost 8 bases, the J end lost 5 bases, and 17 bases lay between the germline ends. Per germline, CDR1 KGHDR and CDR2 SFDVKD. CDR3 sequence (DNA): TGTGCCACCACCTCCGGTCAGGTGGTCGAGACCCAGTACTTC. It yields the protein CATTSGQVVETQYF.

V usage is TRBV29-1 and J usage is TRBJ1-1, with 10 bases matching TRBD1. The CDR3 is made up of 15 amino acids. The germline gives CDR1 SQVTM, CDR2 ANQGSEA. The junction had 13 bases not matched to a gene; V was cut back by 7 bases and J by 5 bases. This chain's CDR3 is CSARTRDRGGTEAFF. CDR3 in DNA: TGCAGCGCCCGAACGAGGGACAGGGGTGGTACTGAAGCTTTCTTT.

This clonotype was counted many times. CDR3 bases: TGCAGCGTTGCACAGGAACCTAATTCACCCCTCCACTTT. Protein product: CSVAQEPNSPLHF. The chain carries TRBV29-1 and TRBJ1-6; D is possibly TRBD1 (5 bases). V dropped 4 bases and J dropped 6 bases, with 10 bases sitting between them. Looked up from germline, CDR1 is SQVTM and CDR2 is ANQGSEA. The CDR3 length is 13 residues.

This clonotype was picked up many times. The V call is TRBV7-7, the J call TRBJ2-5; TRBD2 matches 10 bases. CDR1 is SSHAT and CDR2 is FNYEAQ in the germline V gene (reference sequence). CDR3 size: 16 residues. V shed 1 base and J 4 bases; nucleotides not matched to a gene: 6. The CDR3 DNA follows: TGTGCCAGCAGCTTAGGACTAGCGGGTACCGGAGAGACCCAGTACTTC. It encodes CASSLGLAGTGETQYF.

This rearrangement joins TRBV6-5 to TRBJ1-3; tentative D call: TRBD1 (5 bases). CDR1 is MNHEY, CDR2 SVGAGI, per germline. This CDR3 is 14 amino acids long. V lost 2 bases, J lost 7 bases, and 12 bases lay in between. CDR3 residues: CASSYLGPRNTIYF. In DNA form, the CDR3 reads TGTGCCAGCAGTTACCTGGGACCCCGGAACACCATATATTTT.

The chain links TRBV12-3 or TRBV12-4 to TRBJ1-1, with D unresolved. This CDR3 has 14 residues. The germline V and J ends were trimmed by 3 bases and 0 bases, with 8 bases remaining between them. CDR3 in amino acids: CASSFGIMNTEAFF. The CDR3 region has the DNA TGTGCCAGCAGTTTTGGCATCATGAACACTGAAGCTTTCTTT.

V usage is TRBV25-1 and J usage is TRBJ1-2; no clear D. Germline V gives CDR1 MGHDK, CDR2 SYGVNS. This CDR3 comprises 13 residues. V was pared by 5 bases and J by 4 bases, with 11 bases between. The CDR3, as DNA: TGTGCCAGCAGTACCTCACAGAGCTATGGCTACACCTTC. Its protein product is CASSTSQSYGYTF.

This clonotype has more than one count but fewer than ten. The CDR3 sequence is CASSPGLHSSYEQYF. In DNA, the CDR3 is TGTGCCAGCAGTCCGGGACTCCACTCCTCCTACGAGCAGTACTTC. V gene TRBV7-9 combines with J gene TRBJ2-7, with D perhaps matching TRBD2 (6 bases). The germline V and J ends were trimmed by 6 bases and 0 bases, with 15 bases remaining between them. Looked up from germline, CDR1 is SEHNR and CDR2 is FQNEAQ (reference sequence). The CDR3 consists of 15 residues.

CDR3 nucleotide sequence: TGTGCCAGCAGCGTAGAAGCGGGCCAAGAGACCCAGTACTTC. Protein: CASSVEAGQETQYF. The chain links TRBV9 to TRBJ2-5, with D possibly being TRBD2 (6 bases). Trimming stripped 0 bases from V and 1 base from J, with 7 bases between. Germline CDR1 is SGDLS and CDR2 is YYNGEE. There are 14 residues in the CDR3.

The chain couples TRBV7-3 to TRBJ1-1, with D tentatively TRBD1 (5 bases). The CDR3 runs to 14 residues. In germline, CDR1 is SGHTA, CDR2 FQGTGA. V dropped 6 bases and J dropped 0 bases, with 11 bases sitting between them. CDR3 DNA sequence: TGTGCCAGCAGTCAGGGCCTGGTGAACACTGAAGCTTTCTTT. This sequence encodes CASSQGLVNTEAFF.

The rearrangement uses TRBV20-1 and TRBJ2-5; D is uncertain. V shed 8 bases and J shed 9 bases, with 16 bases lying between them. The V gene's germline CDR1 is DFQATT and CDR2 SNEGSKA (reference sequence). The CDR3 consists of 11 residues. CDR3 in DNA: TGCAGTCCGACGTTCATTGAGGCCCAGTACTTC. This translates into CSPTFIEAQYF.

The chain links TRBV25-1 to TRBJ2-7; TRBD1 matches at 10 bases. This CDR3 region has 15 residues. Germline assignment: CDR1 MGHDK and CDR2 SYGVNS. Trimming removed 4 bases from V and 5 bases from J; junction bases left unmatched: 8. The CDR3 sequence: CASSATGTGAHEQYF. CDR3 sequence (DNA): TGTGCCAGCAGTGCTACCGGGACAGGGGCACACGAGCAGTACTTC.

Details on this clonotype: A much larger clone lies a single base off, so this may be a read error. This chain uses TRBV29-1 with TRBJ2-7; D unresolved. Germline V gene sequence: CDR1 SQVTM, CDR2 ANQGSEA. The CDR3 loop spans 13 amino acids. CDR3: CSVEDGGGYEQHF. In DNA, the CDR3 is TGCAGCGTTGAGGACGGTGGTGGCTACGAGCAGCACTTC.

The CDR3 DNA reads TGTGCCAGCAGGGCAGGGGTTGGCTACACCTTC. Amino acid sequence: CASRAGVGYTF. The chain uses TRBV12-3 or TRBV12-4 and TRBJ1-2; TRBD1 might be the D (6 bases). The V end lost 6 bases, the J end lost 7 bases, and 9 bases lay between the germline ends. The CDR3 has 11 residues.

This clonotype was counted a few times. The gene calls are TRBV7-3 and TRBJ2-7; the D is unclear. Germline assignment: CDR1 SGHTA and CDR2 FQGTGA. Trimming cost V 1 base and J 3 bases, with 13 bases left between them. The CDR3 totals 15 residues. This CDR3 reads CASSLNPGASYEQYF. The CDR3 DNA reads TGTGCCAGCAGCTTAAATCCGGGTGCCAGCTACGAGCAGTACTTC.

As concerns this clonotype: This clone may be a read error of a much larger clone one base away. The chain employs TRBV19 and TRBJ2-5, with unresolved D. The CDR3 totals 11 residues. CDR1 and CDR2 (germline): LNHDA, SQIVND (reference sequence). This chain's CDR3 is CASSNKETQYF. The CDR3 DNA reads as TGTGCCAGCAGTAATAAAGAGACCCAGTACTTC. Full variable domain (outside the CDR3, taken from reference TRBV19 and TRBJ2-5): DGGITQSPKYLFRKEGQNVTLSCEQNLNHDAMYWYRQDPGQGLRLIYYSQIVNDFQKGDIAEGYSVSREKKESFPLTVTSAQKNPTAFYLCASSNKETQYFGPGTRLLVL.

This clonotype was seen a handful of times. The rearrangement uses TRBV20-1 and TRBJ1-4; a possible D gene is TRBD1 (6 bases). V lost 0 bases and J 5 bases, leaving 7 bases between the germline ends. This CDR3 comprises 13 residues. Germline-derived CDR1 and CDR2 are DFQATT and SNEGSKA (reference sequence). The CDR3, as DNA: TGCAGTGCTAGAGAGCAGGGGAATGAAAAACTGTTTTTT. Amino acids: CSAREQGNEKLFF.

This clonotype was observed a handful of times. CDR3 nucleotide sequence: TGTGCCAGTAGTGGACAGGGTCGTCGGACTGAAGCTTTCTTT. This gives the protein CASSGQGRRTEAFF. The chain joins TRBV19 to TRBJ1-1; 8 bases are shared with TRBD1. V shed 5 bases, J shed 5 bases, and the junction held 7 bases outside the gene matches. The germline gives CDR1 LNHDA, CDR2 SQIVND (reference sequence). This CDR3 contains 14 residues.

The chain joins TRBV7-2 to TRBJ2-5, with 9 positions matching TRBD1. V was pared by 6 bases and J by 2 bases, with 7 bases of the junction left unmatched. The CDR3 length is 15 residues. Germline CDR1 SGHTA, CDR2 FQGNSA. DNA for the CDR3: TGTGCCAGCAGTTTGGTACAGGGGGCTCAAGAGACCCAGTACTTC. Translation: CASSLVQGAQETQYF.

This clonotype was counted at least ten times. V is TRBV7-2 and J is TRBJ2-7; no firm D call. This CDR3 has 13 residues. V lost 5 bases, J lost 6 bases, and 14 bases lay in between. CDR1 and CDR2 from the germline V gene are SGHTA and FQGNSA. The CDR3, as DNA: TGTGCCAGCAGCCCCACTGCCCGGATCGAGCAGTACTTC. This codes for CASSPTARIEQYF. The full variable domain, rest sourced from reference TRBV7-2 and TRBJ2-7, is GAGVSQSPSNKVTEKGKDVELRCDPISGHTALYWYRQSLGQGLEFLIYFQGNSAPDKSGLPSDRFSAERTGGSVSTLTIQRTQQEDSAVYLCASSPTARIEQYFGPGTRLTVT.

This clonotype was recorded many times. V is TRBV19 and J is TRBJ1-1, with a tentative D call TRBD1 (5 bases). Trimming pared 9 bases from V and 0 bases from J, leaving 11 bases between. Germline V gene sequence: CDR1 LNHDA, CDR2 SQIVND (reference sequence). The CDR3 sequence is 13 residues long. CDR3 protein: CASSMGLNTEAFF. In DNA form, the CDR3 reads TGTGCCAGCAGCATGGGACTGAACACTGAAGCTTTCTTT. The whole variable domain, filled in from reference TRBV19 and TRBJ1-1, reads DGGITQSPKYLFRKEGQNVTLSCEQNLNHDAMYWYRQDPGQGLRLIYYSQIVNDFQKGDIAEGYSVSREKKESFPLTVTSAQKNPTAFYLCASSMGLNTEAFFGQGTRLTVV.

At least ten counts were recorded for this clonotype. The chain links TRBV24-1 to TRBJ1-5, with a weak D call TRBD1 (6 bases). Between the trimmed V and J ends, which lost 2 bases and 8 bases, there was a span of 9 bases. This CDR3 region has 13 residues. Germline V lookup: CDR1 KGHDR, CDR2 SFDVKD. CDR3 sequence reads: CATSDSKGEPQHF. The CDR3 DNA is TGTGCCACCAGTGATTCTAAGGGGGAGCCCCAGCATTTT.